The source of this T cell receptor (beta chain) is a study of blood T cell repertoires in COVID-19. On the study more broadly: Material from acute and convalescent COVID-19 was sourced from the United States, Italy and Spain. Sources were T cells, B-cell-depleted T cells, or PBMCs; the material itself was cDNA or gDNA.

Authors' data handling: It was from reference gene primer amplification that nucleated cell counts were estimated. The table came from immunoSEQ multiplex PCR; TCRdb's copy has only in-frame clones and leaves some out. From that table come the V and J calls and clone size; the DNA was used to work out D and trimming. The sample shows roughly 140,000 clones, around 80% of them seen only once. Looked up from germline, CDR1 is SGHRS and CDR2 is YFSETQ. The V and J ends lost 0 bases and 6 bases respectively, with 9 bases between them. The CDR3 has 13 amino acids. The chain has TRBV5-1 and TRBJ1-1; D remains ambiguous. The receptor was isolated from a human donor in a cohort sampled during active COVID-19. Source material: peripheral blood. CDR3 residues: CASSLAGRSEAFF. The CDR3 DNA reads TGCGCCAGCAGCTTGGCGGGTAGGTCTGAAGCTTTCTTT.